The entry below describes one T cell receptor (beta chain). V lost 0 bases to trimming and J lost 5 bases, with 16 bases between them. The germline V gene has CDR1 GTSNPN and CDR2 SVGIG (reference sequence). This CDR3 has 15 amino acids. How the authors handled the data: It was from reference gene primer amplification that nucleated cell counts were estimated. Profiling relied on immunoSEQ multiplex PCR, and the TCRdb table lists in-frame clones only, not all of them. V and J calls and clone size are given by that table; D and trimming were obtained from the DNA. The sample lists some 120,000 clones; about 87% were seen once. This entry belongs to a study of blood T cell repertoires in COVID-19. Overall study context: Samples came from the United States, Italy and Spain, spanning acute and convalescent COVID-19. From T cells, B-cell-depleted T cells, or PBMCs came the material, which was cDNA or gDNA.

Specimen: peripheral blood. This receptor was identified in a woman aged 60 to 75 with acute or convalescent COVID-19. The chain recombines TRBV30 with TRBJ1-1; weak D call: TRBD1 (5 bases). The CDR3, as DNA: TGTGCCTGGAGTGTACTAAGGGGCTCTGGGACTGAAGCTTTCTTT. Protein: CAWSVLRGSGTEAFF.